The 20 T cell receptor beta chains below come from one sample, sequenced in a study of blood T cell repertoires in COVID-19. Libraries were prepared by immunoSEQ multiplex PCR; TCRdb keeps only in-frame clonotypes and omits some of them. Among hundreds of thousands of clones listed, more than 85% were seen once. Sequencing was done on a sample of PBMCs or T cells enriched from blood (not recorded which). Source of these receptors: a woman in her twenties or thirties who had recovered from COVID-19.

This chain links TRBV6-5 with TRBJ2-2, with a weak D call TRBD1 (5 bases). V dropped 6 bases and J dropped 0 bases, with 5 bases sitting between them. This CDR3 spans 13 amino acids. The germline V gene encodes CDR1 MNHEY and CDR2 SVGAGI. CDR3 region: CASRTANTGELFF. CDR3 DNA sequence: TGTGCCAGCAGGACAGCGAACACCGGGGAGCTGTTTTTT.

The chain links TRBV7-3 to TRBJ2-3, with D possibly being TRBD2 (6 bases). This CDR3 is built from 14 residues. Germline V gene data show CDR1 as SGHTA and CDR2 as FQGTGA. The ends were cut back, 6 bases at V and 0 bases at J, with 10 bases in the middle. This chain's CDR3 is CASRLGTSTDTQYF. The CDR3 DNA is TGTGCCAGCAGACTGGGGACTAGCACAGATACGCAGTATTTT. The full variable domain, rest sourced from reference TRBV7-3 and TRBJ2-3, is GAGVSQTPSNKVTEKGKYVELRCDPISGHTALYWYRQSLGQGPEFLIYFQGTGAADDSGLPNDRFFAVRPEGSVSTLKIQRTERGDSAVYLCASRLGTSTDTQYFGPGTRLTVL.

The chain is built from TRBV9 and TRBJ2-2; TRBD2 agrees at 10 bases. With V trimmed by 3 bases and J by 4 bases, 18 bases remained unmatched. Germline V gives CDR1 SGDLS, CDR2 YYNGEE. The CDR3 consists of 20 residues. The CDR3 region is CASSGGLGGLAGAVTGELFF. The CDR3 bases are TGTGCCAGCAGCGGGGGGCTGGGGGGGCTAGCGGGAGCAGTCACCGGGGAGCTGTTTTTT.

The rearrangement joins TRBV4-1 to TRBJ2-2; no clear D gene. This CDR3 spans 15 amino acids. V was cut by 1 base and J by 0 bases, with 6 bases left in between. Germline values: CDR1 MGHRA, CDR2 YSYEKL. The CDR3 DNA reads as TGCGCCAGCAGCCAAGGTCTAGCGAACACCGGGGAGCTGTTTTTT. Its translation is CASSQGLANTGELFF.

The DNA of the CDR3 is TGTGCCAGCCGAGGTTCCCCTGCCTACGAGCAGTACTTC. Residues: CASRGSPAYEQYF. V usage is TRBV6-5 and J usage is TRBJ2-7; D ambiguous. Germline CDR1 MNHEY, CDR2 SVGAGI. The CDR3 contains 13 residues. The ends were cut back, 8 bases at V and 2 bases at J, with 13 bases in the middle.

The chain's CDR3 is CASSLEAQDADEQFF. CDR3 nucleotides: TGCGCCAGCAGCTTGGAAGCTCAGGATGCCGATGAGCAGTTCTTC. The V gene is TRBV5-1, the J gene TRBJ2-1; D gene ambiguous. The CDR3 loop spans 15 amino acids. Between the trimmed V and J ends, which lost 0 bases and 8 bases, there was a span of 15 bases. Germline CDR1 is SGHRS and CDR2 is YFSETQ. Supplemented by reference TRBV5-1 and TRBJ2-1, the full variable domain reads KAGVTQTPRYLIKTRGQQVTLSCSPISGHRSVSWYQQTPGQGLQFLFEYFSETQRNKGNFPGRFSGRQFSNSRSEMNVSTLELGDSALYLCASSLEAQDADEQFFGPGTRLTVL.

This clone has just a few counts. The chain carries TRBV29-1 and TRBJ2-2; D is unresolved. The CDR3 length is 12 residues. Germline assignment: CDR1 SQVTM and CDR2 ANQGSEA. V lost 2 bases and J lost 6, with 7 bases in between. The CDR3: CSVEPRAGELFF. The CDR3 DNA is TGCAGCGTTGAACCCCGGGCCGGGGAGCTGTTTTTT.

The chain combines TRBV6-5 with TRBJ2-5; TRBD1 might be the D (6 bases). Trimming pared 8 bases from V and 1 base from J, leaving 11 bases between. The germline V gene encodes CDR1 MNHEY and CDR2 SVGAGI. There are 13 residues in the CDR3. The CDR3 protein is CASGRGGQETQYF. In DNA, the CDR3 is TGTGCCAGCGGGCGAGGGGGCCAAGAGACCCAGTACTTC.

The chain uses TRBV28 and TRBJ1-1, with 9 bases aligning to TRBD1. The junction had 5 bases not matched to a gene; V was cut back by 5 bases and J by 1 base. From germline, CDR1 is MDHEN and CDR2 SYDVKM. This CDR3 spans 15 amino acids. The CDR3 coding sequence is TGTGCCAGCAGTCTCCCGACAGGGGGGAACACTGAAGCTTTCTTT. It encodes CASSLPTGGNTEAFF.

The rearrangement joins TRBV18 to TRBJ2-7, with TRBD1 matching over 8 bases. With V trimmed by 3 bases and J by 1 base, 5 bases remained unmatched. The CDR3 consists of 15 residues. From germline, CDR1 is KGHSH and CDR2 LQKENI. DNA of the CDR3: TGTGCCAGCTCACCCGGAGGGACAGGTTCCTACGAGCAGTACTTC. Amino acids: CASSPGGTGSYEQYF.

This CDR3 is CASSPGQGSTNEKLFF. For the CDR3, the DNA is TGTGCCAGCAGCCCGGGACAGGGTTCAACTAATGAAAAACTGTTTTTT. V usage is TRBV7-9 and J usage is TRBJ1-4; TRBD1 aligns across 9 bases. V shed 5 bases, J shed 0 bases, and the junction held 4 bases outside the gene matches. In germline, CDR1 is SEHNR, CDR2 FQNEAQ (reference sequence). The length of the CDR3 is 16 residues. The full variable domain, completed using reference TRBV7-9 and TRBJ1-4, is DTGVSQNPRHKITKRGQNVTFRCDPISEHNRLYWYRQTLGQGPEFLTYFQNEAQLEKSRLLSDRFSAERPKGSFSTLEIQRTEQGDSAMYLCASSPGQGSTNEKLFFGSGTQLSVL.

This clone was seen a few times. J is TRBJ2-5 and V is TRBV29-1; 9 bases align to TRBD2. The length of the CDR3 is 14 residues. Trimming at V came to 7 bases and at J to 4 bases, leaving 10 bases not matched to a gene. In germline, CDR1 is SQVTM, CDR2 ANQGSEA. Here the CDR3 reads CSAPPASGIETQYF. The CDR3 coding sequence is TGCAGCGCCCCCCCGGCTAGCGGGATAGAGACCCAGTACTTC. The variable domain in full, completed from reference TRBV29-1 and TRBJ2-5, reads SAVISQKPSRDICQRGTSLTIQCQVDSQVTMMFWYRQQPGQSLTLIATANQGSEATYESGFVIDKFPISRPNLTFSTLTVSNMSPEDSSIYLCSAPPASGIETQYFGPGTRLLVL.

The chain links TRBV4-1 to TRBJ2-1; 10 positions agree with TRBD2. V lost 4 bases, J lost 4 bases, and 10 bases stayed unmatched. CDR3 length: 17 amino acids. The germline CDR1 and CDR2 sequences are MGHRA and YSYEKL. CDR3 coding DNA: TGCGCCAGCAGCCCCGTGGAGAGGACTAGCGGTTACAATGAGCAGTTCTTC. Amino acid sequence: CASSPVERTSGYNEQFF.

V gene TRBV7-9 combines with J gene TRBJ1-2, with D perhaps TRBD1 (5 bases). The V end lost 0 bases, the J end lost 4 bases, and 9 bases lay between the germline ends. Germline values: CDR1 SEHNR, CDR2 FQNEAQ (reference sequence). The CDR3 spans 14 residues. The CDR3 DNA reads TGTGCCAGCAGCTTAGCCGGCAGGGTCTATGGCTACACCTTC. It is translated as CASSLAGRVYGYTF.

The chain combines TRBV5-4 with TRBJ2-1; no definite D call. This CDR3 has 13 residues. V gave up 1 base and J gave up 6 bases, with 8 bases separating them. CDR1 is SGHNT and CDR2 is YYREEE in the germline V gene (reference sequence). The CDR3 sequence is CASSLSPGNEQFF. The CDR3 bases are TGTGCCAGCAGCTTGAGTCCAGGCAATGAGCAGTTCTTC.

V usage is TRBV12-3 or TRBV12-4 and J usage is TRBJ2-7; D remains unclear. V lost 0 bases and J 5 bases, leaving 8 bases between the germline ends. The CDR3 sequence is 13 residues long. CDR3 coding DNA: TGTGCCAGCAGTTTAGCGCTATTGAACGAGCAGTACTTC. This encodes CASSLALLNEQYF.

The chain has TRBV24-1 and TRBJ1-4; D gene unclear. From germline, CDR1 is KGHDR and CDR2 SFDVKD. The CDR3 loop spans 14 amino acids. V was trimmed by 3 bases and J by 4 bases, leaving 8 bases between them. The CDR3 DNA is TGTGCCACCAGTGATCCCCCATTTAATGAAAAACTGTTTTTT. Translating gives CATSDPPFNEKLFF.

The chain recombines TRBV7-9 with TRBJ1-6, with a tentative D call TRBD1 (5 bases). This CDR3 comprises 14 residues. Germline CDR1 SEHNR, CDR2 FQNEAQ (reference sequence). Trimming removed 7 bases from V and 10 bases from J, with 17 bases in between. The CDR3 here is CASNSTGVRSPLHF. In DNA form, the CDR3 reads TGTGCCAGCAACTCAACAGGAGTAAGGTCACCCCTCCACTTT.

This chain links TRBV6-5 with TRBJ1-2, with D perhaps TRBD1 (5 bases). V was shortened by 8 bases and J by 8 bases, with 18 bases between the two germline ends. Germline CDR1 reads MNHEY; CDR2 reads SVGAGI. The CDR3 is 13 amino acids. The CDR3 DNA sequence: TGTGCCAGCGGGGTCGGGGGAAGGGACGGCTACACCTTC. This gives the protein CASGVGGRDGYTF.

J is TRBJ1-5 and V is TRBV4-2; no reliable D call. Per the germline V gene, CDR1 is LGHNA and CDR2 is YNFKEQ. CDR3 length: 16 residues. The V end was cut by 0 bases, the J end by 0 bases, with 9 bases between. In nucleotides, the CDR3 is TGTGCCAGCAGCCAAGAGAGGGCTATTAGCAATCAGCCCCAGCATTTT. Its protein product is CASSQERAISNQPQHF.